Below, 27 T cell receptor beta chains from the same sample are listed, as sequenced in a study of T cells in localized non-small cell lung cancer. The data were produced by immunoSEQ multiplex PCR, yet TCRdb's version contains in-frame clones alone and is incomplete. This sample has about 1,000 clones; 25% to 35% occur once, and the top ten carry roughly 35%. Here the sequenced sample was normal lung tissue next to the tumor, taken before any cancer treatment. The receptor source for this set is a woman between 40 and 69 years old with stage III lung adenocarcinoma.

This clone was observed a handful of times. The chain links TRBV19 to TRBJ2-7; unclear D gene. Per the germline V gene, CDR1 is LNHDA and CDR2 is SQIVND (reference sequence). Trimming pared 1 base from V and 0 bases from J, leaving 10 bases between. The CDR3 is 15 amino acids. Written as DNA, the CDR3 is TGTGCCAGTAGTATAGCCCCGGTCAGCTCCTACGAGCAGTACTTC. It yields the protein CASSIAPVSSYEQYF.

The rearrangement uses TRBV28 and TRBJ2-1; the match to TRBD1 covers 9 bases. Losses at the gene ends were 6 bases for V and 7 bases for J; bases not matched to a gene: 10. Germline CDR1 and CDR2: MDHEN and SYDVKM. The CDR3 contains 15 residues. In nucleotides, the CDR3 is TGTGCCAGCAGAGCACCGGGACAGGGTCGGAATGAGCAGTTCTTC. Amino acid sequence: CASRAPGQGRNEQFF.

The chain combines TRBV5-1 with TRBJ2-7; unclear D gene. The CDR3 contains 14 residues. CDR1 and CDR2 from the germline V gene are SGHRS and YFSETQ. With 4 bases removed from V and 0 bases from J, the gap between germline ends came to 11 bases. CDR3 amino acids: CASSPDGRSYEQYF. CDR3 DNA: TGCGCCAGCAGCCCGGACGGTCGCTCCTACGAGCAGTACTTC.

This sequence joins TRBV30 and TRBJ1-5; D is possibly TRBD1 (6 bases). The CDR3 length is 15 residues. CDR1 is GTSNPN and CDR2 is SVGIG in the germline V gene (reference sequence). The V end was cut by 2 bases, the J end by 6 bases, with 17 bases between. The CDR3 protein is CAWSPQGKAGQPQHF. The CDR3 bases are TGTGCCTGGAGTCCCCAGGGGAAGGCTGGTCAGCCCCAGCATTTT.

This clone counts as medium-sized. In DNA, the CDR3 is TGTGCCAGCAGTCCCCTCCGGGACACAGATACGCAGTATTTT. Its translation is CASSPLRDTDTQYF. The genes are TRBV6-8 and TRBJ2-3; D perhaps matches TRBD2 (5 bases). The CDR3 loop spans 14 amino acids. The germline gives CDR1 MNHGY, CDR2 SAAAGT. V lost 5 bases to trimming and J lost 2 bases, with 11 bases between them.

The chain combines TRBV19 with TRBJ1-2, with a weak D call TRBD1 (5 bases). The germline V gene has CDR1 LNHDA and CDR2 SQIVND (reference sequence). V lost 0 bases, J lost 4 bases, and 12 bases lay in between. The CDR3 loop spans 15 amino acids. The CDR3 spells CASSIDWPGSYGYTF. DNA of the CDR3: TGTGCCAGTAGTATAGATTGGCCAGGGAGCTATGGCTACACCTTC.

This clone is medium-sized (0.01 to 0.1%) within its sample. The chain has TRBV11-3 and TRBJ2-7; D is ambiguous. Germline V gene sequence: CDR1 SGHNT, CDR2 YENEEA. CDR3 size: 14 residues. V was trimmed by 3 bases and J by 7 bases, leaving 16 bases between them. The CDR3 loop reads CASSLDGPRQEQYF. The CDR3 coding sequence is TGTGCCAGCAGCTTGGATGGGCCGCGCCAGGAGCAGTACTTC.

This clone was detected only a few times. V is TRBV9 and J is TRBJ2-5, with D perhaps matching TRBD1 (6 bases). Between the trimmed V and J ends, which lost 7 bases and 5 bases, there was a span of 15 bases. Germline CDR1 SGDLS, CDR2 YYNGEE. This CDR3 has 13 residues. This CDR3 reads CASRETGRETQYF. The CDR3 DNA reads as TGTGCCAGCCGAGAGACAGGCCGGGAGACCCAGTACTTC.

The V and J genes are TRBV14 and TRBJ2-3; 8 bases fit TRBD1. The CDR3 is 16 residues long. Per the germline V gene, CDR1 is SGHDN and CDR2 is FVKESK. Trimming cost V 4 bases and J 0 bases; bases outside gene matches: 6. DNA of the CDR3: TGTGCCAGCAGCCTTTGGACAGGGTCGAGCACAGATACGCAGTATTTT. It specifies CASSLWTGSSTDTQYF.

This clone was detected only a few times. The CDR3 DNA reads as TGTGCCAGTCAGGGACAGGGAAGCGGCTACACCTTC. Residues: CASQGQGSGYTF. The V call is TRBV12-5, the J call TRBJ1-2; 9 positions match TRBD1. Per the germline V gene, CDR1 is LGHNT and CDR2 is FRNRAP. The CDR3 totals 12 residues.

This rearrangement joins TRBV12-5 to TRBJ2-5; tentative D call: TRBD1 (5 bases). This CDR3 is built from 16 residues. V gave up 2 bases and J gave up 0 bases, with 13 bases separating them. Germline V CDR1 and CDR2: LGHNT, FRNRAP. The CDR3: CASGLPKGKYQETQYF. CDR3 sequence (DNA): TGTGCTAGTGGTTTGCCGAAGGGGAAGTACCAAGAGACCCAGTACTTC.

The rearrangement uses TRBV14 and TRBJ2-5; D uncertain. This CDR3 spans 15 amino acids. Trimming left V 4 bases short and J 2 bases short, with 14 bases between. Germline-derived CDR1 and CDR2 are SGHDN and FVKESK. CDR3 loop: CASSLLLTAQETQYF. CDR3 DNA: TGTGCCAGCAGCCTACTTTTGACGGCGCAAGAGACCCAGTACTTC. Supplemented by reference TRBV14 and TRBJ2-5, the full variable domain reads EAGVTQFPSHSVIEKGQTVTLRCDPISGHDNLYWYRRVMGKEIKFLLHFVKESKQDESGMPNNRFLAERTGGTYSTLKVQPAELEDSGVYFCASSLLLTAQETQYFGPGTRLLVL.

The chain couples TRBV19 to TRBJ2-2; TRBD2 might be the D (6 bases). Germline CDR1 reads LNHDA; CDR2 reads SQIVND (reference sequence). The V end was cut by 4 bases, the J end by 0 bases, with 6 bases between. The CDR3 loop spans 14 amino acids. The CDR3: CASSRGANTGELFF. CDR3 DNA: TGTGCCAGTAGTAGGGGGGCGAACACCGGGGAGCTGTTTTTT.

By sample fraction, this clone is medium-sized (0.01 to 0.1%). V and J are TRBV11-3 and TRBJ2-7; 8 bases align to TRBD1. The CDR3 contains 14 residues. The germline gives CDR1 SGHNT, CDR2 YENEEA. V was pared by 6 bases and J by 2 bases, with 6 bases of the junction left unmatched. CDR3 sequence reads: CASSSPGGPYEQYF. Written as DNA, the CDR3 is TGTGCCAGCAGTTCTCCAGGGGGCCCCTACGAGCAGTACTTC.

This clone showed up just a few times. The genes are TRBV13 and TRBJ2-1, with TRBD2 matching over 9 bases. V lost 1 base to trimming and J lost 4 bases; unmatched junction nucleotides: 2. The V gene's germline CDR1 is PRHDT and CDR2 FYEKMQ (reference sequence). The CDR3 runs to 15 residues. The CDR3 coding sequence is TGTGCCAGCAGCTTAGTAGCGGGGGTATACAATGAGCAGTTCTTC. It translates to CASSLVAGVYNEQFF.

This clone was picked up a small number of times. The chain employs TRBV6-8 and TRBJ2-1, with TRBD2 matching 10 bases. With 6 bases clipped from V and 9 bases from J, the junction kept 14 bases outside the gene matches. CDR1 MNHGY and CDR2 SAAAGT come from the germline V gene. This CDR3 has 16 amino acids. CDR3 in amino acids: CASSQRAGGHPLEQFF. In nucleotides, the CDR3 is TGTGCCAGCAGCCAGAGAGCGGGGGGGCACCCGCTTGAGCAGTTCTTC.

The chain has TRBV29-1 and TRBJ2-5, with 9 nucleotides matching TRBD1. Trimming removed 7 bases from V and 5 bases from J; junction bases left unmatched: 8. Per germline, CDR1 SQVTM and CDR2 ANQGSEA. The CDR3 runs 13 residues. The CDR3 region has the DNA TGCAGCGCTTCCGGGACAGGGAAGGAGACCCAGTACTTC. It codes for CSASGTGKETQYF.

This clone has only a few counts. This chain joins TRBV2 and TRBJ1-4; weak D call: TRBD1 (5 bases). The CDR3 loop spans 14 amino acids. Germline loops: CDR1 SNHLY, CDR2 FYNNEI. V shed 6 bases and J shed 7 bases, with 15 bases lying between them. The DNA of the CDR3 is TGTGCCAGCAGAGGGACGGGCGGGCTTGAAAAACTGTTTTTT. Translating it yields CASRGTGGLEKLFF.

This clone turned up a few times. The chain links TRBV11-3 to TRBJ2-1; 11 bases line up with TRBD1. The J segment lost 5 bases and the V segment lost 2 bases, leaving 2 bases of the junction unmatched. The CDR3 loop spans 15 amino acids. Germline CDR1 SGHNT, CDR2 YENEEA. The CDR3 sequence: CASSLRGQGDNEQFF. For the CDR3, the DNA is TGTGCCAGCAGCTTACGGGGACAGGGGGACAATGAGCAGTTCTTC.

This clone was counted only a few times. CDR3 sequence: CASSLGQVIQETQYF. The CDR3, as DNA: TGTGCCAGCAGCTTGGGGCAGGTGATCCAAGAGACCCAGTACTTC. The chain recombines TRBV11-3 with TRBJ2-5, with a tentative D call TRBD1 (5 bases). There are 15 residues in the CDR3. V was clipped by 3 bases and J by 1 base, with 12 bases between them. CDR1 is SGHNT and CDR2 is YENEEA in the germline V gene.

The chain has TRBV30 and TRBJ2-1; maybe TRBD2 (6 bases). With 3 bases removed from V and 12 bases from J, the gap between germline ends came to 15 bases. The CDR3 is 12 amino acids. Germline lookup yields CDR1 GTSNPN and CDR2 SVGIG (reference sequence). CDR3 in amino acids: CAWRGGDLGQFF. The CDR3 DNA reads TGTGCCTGGAGGGGCGGGGACCTAGGGCAGTTCTTC.

This chain connects TRBV9 to TRBJ1-3; no clear D gene. The length of the CDR3 is 15 residues. CDR1 and CDR2 from the germline V gene are SGDLS and YYNGEE. Trimming left V 5 bases short and J 5 bases short, with 17 bases between. The CDR3 DNA follows: TGTGCCAGCAGTGAAGCGGAGGGCACACGAAACACCATATATTTT. Encoded protein: CASSEAEGTRNTIYF.

The chain recombines TRBV6-8 with TRBJ2-5; TRBD2 matches at 11 bases. The trim removed 0 bases at V and 0 bases at J, leaving 0 bases unmatched. Germline loops: CDR1 MNHGY, CDR2 SAAAGT. The CDR3 length is 16 residues. This chain's CDR3 is CASSYSTSGDQETQYF. In nucleotides, the CDR3 is TGTGCCAGCAGTTACTCGACTAGCGGGGACCAAGAGACCCAGTACTTC.

The V call is TRBV23-1, the J call TRBJ1-5; D perhaps matches TRBD1 (6 bases). TRBV23-1 qualifies as an ORF whose function is uncertain. The CDR3 is 20 residues long. V lost 1 base and J 4 bases, leaving 26 bases between the germline ends. The CDR3 is CASSQYHRQGRTGGNQPQHF. DNA for the CDR3: TGCGCCAGCAGTCAATACCACAGGCAGGGGAGGACGGGGGGTAATCAGCCCCAGCATTTT.

V usage is TRBV9 and J usage is TRBJ2-7; TRBD1 might be the D (6 bases). Trimming shortened V by 3 bases and J by 6 bases, and 13 bases separated the two germline ends. Germline V CDR1 and CDR2: SGDLS, YYNGEE. The CDR3 covers 13 residues. The CDR3: CASSDPRGREQYF. CDR3 in DNA: TGTGCCAGCAGCGACCCCAGGGGCCGCGAGCAGTACTTC.

V gene TRBV19 combines with J gene TRBJ2-7, with 7 bases matching TRBD1. The V segment lost 5 bases and the J segment 0 bases; nucleotides outside the gene matches: 7. Germline CDR1 is LNHDA and CDR2 is SQIVND (reference sequence). This CDR3 contains 15 residues. Here the CDR3 reads CASSDPGQNSYEQYF. The DNA of the CDR3 is TGTGCCAGTAGTGATCCGGGACAGAACTCCTACGAGCAGTACTTC.

The chain links TRBV11-3 to TRBJ1-1; D is possibly TRBD1 (5 bases). Germline lookup yields CDR1 SGHNT and CDR2 YENEEA. V was clipped by 4 bases and J by 3 bases, with 18 bases between them. CDR3 length: 16 residues. In DNA, the CDR3 is TGTGCCAGCAGCTCCCAAGGGGCCAGGGCCCACACTGAAGCTTTCTTT. Residues: CASSSQGARAHTEAFF.